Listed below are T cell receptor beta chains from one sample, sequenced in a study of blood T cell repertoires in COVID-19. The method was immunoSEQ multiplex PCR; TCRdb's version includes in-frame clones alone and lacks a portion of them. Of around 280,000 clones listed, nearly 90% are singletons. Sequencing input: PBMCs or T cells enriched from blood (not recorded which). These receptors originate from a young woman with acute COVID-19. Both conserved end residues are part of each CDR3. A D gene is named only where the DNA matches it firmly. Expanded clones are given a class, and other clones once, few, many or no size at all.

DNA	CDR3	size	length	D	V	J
TGTGCCAGCAGCTTAATTTTGGGAGGGTCCCGGGAGCAGTTCTTC	CASSLILGGSREQFF	.	15	TRBD2	TRBV7-9	TRBJ2-1
TGTGCCTGGAGCGCTGGAAACACCATATATTTT	CAWSAGNTIYF	.	11	.	TRBV30	TRBJ1-3
TGTGCCAGCAGCCTGGGGGGGTTTGGTCAGCCCCAGCATTTT	CASSLGGFGQPQHF	.	14	.	TRBV7-2	TRBJ1-5
TGTGCCAGCAGCTTAGGGCCAGGGAATCAAGAGACCCAGTACTTC	CASSLGPGNQETQYF	.	15	.	TRBV7-2	TRBJ2-5
TGTGCCAGCAGTGTAACAGGGAATACTGAAGCTTTCTTT	CASSVTGNTEAFF	.	13	.	TRBV27	TRBJ1-1
TGTGCCAGCAGCCCAGCGGGAGGAGGCTACGAGCAGTACTTC	CASSPAGGGYEQYF	.	14	TRBD2	TRBV7-9	TRBJ2-7
TGTGCCAGCAGCTCCCACACCCATCGGACACACCTAGCCAAAAACATTCAGTACTTC	CASSSHTHRTHLAKNIQYF	.	19	.	TRBV7-9	TRBJ2-4
TGTGCCAGCAGTAACCAGGGGGCGGGAGATACGCAGTATTTT	CASSNQGAGDTQYF	.	14	TRBD1	TRBV6-5	TRBJ2-3
TGTGCCGCCACTAGCGGGCACACCGGGGAGCTGTTTTTT	CAATSGHTGELFF	.	13	TRBD2	TRBV27	TRBJ2-2
TGTGCCAGCAGCTTTCGGGACAATTTCTACGAGCAGTACTTC	CASSFRDNFYEQYF	.	14	.	TRBV7-9	TRBJ2-7
TGTGCCAGCAGCTTCAGGGGGCAGCTCGAGCAGTACTTC	CASSFRGQLEQYF	.	13	TRBD1	TRBV11-2	TRBJ2-7
TGTGCCAGCGGCGGGAGGGCCTCTCGGTTCTTC	CASGGRASRFF	.	11	TRBD2	TRBV12-3/TRBV12-4	TRBJ2-1
TGTGCCAGCTCCCTAACTACCGGGACAGGGGCCTACGAGCAGTACTTC	CASSLTTGTGAYEQYF	.	16	TRBD1	TRBV18	TRBJ2-7
TGTGCCAGCAGCTTTGGGGCAACCGGGACTCTCGAGCAGTACTTC	CASSFGATGTLEQYF	.	15	.	TRBV7-8	TRBJ2-7
TGTGCCAGCAGTTTTGGGGCGGATTATGGCTACACCTTC	CASSFGADYGYTF	.	13	.	TRBV12-3/TRBV12-4	TRBJ1-2
TGTGCCAGCAGTTTATCGACAGGGGCCCCCTACAATGAGCAGTTCTTC	CASSLSTGAPYNEQFF	.	16	TRBD1	TRBV28	TRBJ2-1
TGCAGTGCTAGAGGGACAGGCCGAGGGTTCTTC	CSARGTGRGFF	.	11	TRBD1	TRBV20-1	TRBJ2-1
TGTGCCAGCGCTGGGACTCCTCAAGAGACCCAGTACTTC	CASAGTPQETQYF	.	13	.	TRBV7-2	TRBJ2-5
TGTGCCAGTAGTGGCATACAGGTGATCCGGCAGCCCCAGCATTTT	CASSGIQVIRQPQHF	.	15	.	TRBV19	TRBJ1-5
TGCGCCAGCAGCGTTCCGGGAGGAAGCCGGAACAATGAGCAGTTCTTC	CASSVPGGSRNNEQFF	.	16	TRBD2	TRBV5-1	TRBJ2-1
TGTGCCAGCAGTGAAGGGGTAGCGCTGTTCTCCGCTGAGCAGTTCTTC	CASSEGVALFSAEQFF	.	16	.	TRBV6-1	TRBJ2-1
TGCGCCAGCAGCCTGCAAGCGGGACACCGTGAGACCCAGTACTTC	CASSLQAGHRETQYF	.	15	.	TRBV4-1	TRBJ2-5
TGTGCCTGGAGTGGCTTAGCGGGAGTAATGACCGGGGAGCTGTTTTTT	CAWSGLAGVMTGELFF	.	16	TRBD2	TRBV30	TRBJ2-2
TGTGCCAGTAGTATACACGGGAATCCCTACGAGCAGTACTTC	CASSIHGNPYEQYF	.	14	.	TRBV19	TRBJ2-7
TGTGCCAGCAGCCTAACTAGCGGTTCCTTCTACGAGCAGTACTTC	CASSLTSGSFYEQYF	.	15	TRBD2	TRBV3-1/TRBV3-2	TRBJ2-7
TGTGCCAGCAGCCCGATAGGGGAGGAGGAAAAACTGTTTTTT	CASSPIGEEEKLFF	.	14	.	TRBV7-9	TRBJ1-4
TGTGCCAGCAGCCATGAGGCTAGGGGGCGAGTGGCAGATACGCAGTATTTT	CASSHEARGRVADTQYF	.	17	TRBD1	TRBV3-1/TRBV3-2	TRBJ2-3
TGCGCCAGCCGGGACAGGGGAGGTGATTCACCCCTCCACTTT	CASRDRGGDSPLHF	once	14	TRBD1	TRBV5-1	TRBJ1-6
TGTGCCTGGAGTGTGATGCGCGTTGAGCAGTTCTTC	CAWSVMRVEQFF	.	12	.	TRBV30	TRBJ2-1
TGTGCCACCAGCCCGGGGTCAGGGGGCCTCACTGAAGCTTTCTTT	CATSPGSGGLTEAFF	few	15	TRBD1	TRBV15	TRBJ1-1
TGTGCCAGCAGCTTAGCTCGGGACAGGAGTTCCTACGAGCAGTACTTC	CASSLARDRSSYEQYF	.	16	TRBD1	TRBV11-2	TRBJ2-7
TGTGCCAGCAGGGAGGTTCCGGGACTCAGGTACGAGCAGTACTTC	CASREVPGLRYEQYF	.	15	.	TRBV2	TRBJ2-7
TGTGCCAGCTCACCACCGGACCGGGACTACGAGCAGTACTTC	CASSPPDRDYEQYF	.	14	.	TRBV18	TRBJ2-7
TGCGCCAGCAGCCCTGATGCGGGAGGGCGGCGCACAGATACGCAGTATTTT	CASSPDAGGRRTDTQYF	.	17	TRBD2	TRBV5-1	TRBJ2-3
TGTGCCAGCAGCTCCGGACTGGTGACAGATACGCAGTATTTT	CASSSGLVTDTQYF	.	14	.	TRBV7-3	TRBJ2-3
TGTGCCAGCAGCGGACCGGGACAGGTGGGCTACGAGCAGTACTTC	CASSGPGQVGYEQYF	few	15	TRBD1	TRBV5-6	TRBJ2-7
TGTGCCAGCAGCCAAGCGCAGGCGGGGAGGGAGACCCAGTACTTC	CASSQAQAGRETQYF	.	15	.	TRBV11-2	TRBJ2-5
TGTGCCAGCAGCCAGCTGTCCCGGAATGAGCAGTTCTTC	CASSQLSRNEQFF	.	13	.	TRBV3-1/TRBV3-2	TRBJ2-1
TGTGCCAGTACCCTCGGGGATGGGAACACTGAAGCTTTCTTT	CASTLGDGNTEAFF	.	14	.	TRBV19	TRBJ1-1
TGCGCCAGCAGCCCGGGACAGAGTAAGAACACTGAAGCTTTCTTT	CASSPGQSKNTEAFF	.	15	TRBD1	TRBV5-1	TRBJ1-1
TGTGCCACCCGAAGGAGCATAAATAATTCACCCCTCCACTTT	CATRRSINNSPLHF	.	14	.	TRBV6-5	TRBJ1-6
TGTGCCAGCATCTCGAGTGGCTACACCTTC	CASISSGYTF	.	10	.	TRBV2	TRBJ1-2
TGTGCCAGCAGCGACGCTCCGGCCAGCGGGCACTACGAGCAGTACTTC	CASSDAPASGHYEQYF	.	16	.	TRBV7-2	TRBJ2-7
TGCGCCAGCAGCCAACATCCGGGACACATGAACACCGGGGAGCTGTTTTTT	CASSQHPGHMNTGELFF	once	17	.	TRBV4-1	TRBJ2-2
TGCGCCAGCAGTGAGACCATAACCGGGACTAGCGGGAGTAGGCCCTACAATGAGCAGTTCTTC	CASSETITGTSGSRPYNEQFF	.	21	TRBD2	TRBV10-1	TRBJ2-1
TGTGCCAGCAGCTTAGTTCGGGGGGCAAGCTTCTACGAGCAGTACTTC	CASSLVRGASFYEQYF	.	16	.	TRBV7-6	TRBJ2-7
TGTGCCAGCAGTTTAGGACAAGCCTACAATGAGCAGTTCTTC	CASSLGQAYNEQFF	.	14	.	TRBV27	TRBJ2-1
TGTGCCATCAGGGGGACAGGCCATAACTATGGCTACACCTTC	CAIRGTGHNYGYTF	.	14	TRBD1	TRBV10-3	TRBJ1-2